Below, 15 T cell receptor beta chains from the same sample are listed, as sequenced in a study of T cell repertoires in cytomegalovirus infection. TCRdb recomputed calls from the reads with MiXCR, one row per CDR3 protein. This table holds about a million distinct CDR3 sequences, around a third found once. Their antigen targets remain unknown. The starting material was cultured CD8+ T cells from PBMCs, obtained from culture after CMV antigen stimulation. The source of these receptors is a human donor in good health (CMV status not recorded). Some clones in this sample may be carry-over from other donors' samples.

This clonotype came up a few times. The gene calls are TRBV28 and TRBJ1-5; D gene unclear. The CDR3 sequence is 15 residues long. The V end was cut by 6 bases, the J end by 6 bases, with 18 bases between. Germline loops: CDR1 MDHEN, CDR2 SYDVKM. The CDR3 DNA sequence: TGTGCCAGCAGGTTTCTGAGGGATTTAGGTCAGCCCCAGCATTTT. Amino acids: CASRFLRDLGQPQHF.

The chain carries TRBV5-6 and TRBJ2-7; 10 positions agree with TRBD1. The V segment lost 4 bases and the J segment 1 base; nucleotides outside the gene matches: 5. The length of the CDR3 is 15 residues. Germline lookup yields CDR1 SGHDT and CDR2 YYEEEE. The CDR3 DNA is TGTGCCAGCAGCGAGACAGGGGGCCCTTCCTACGAGCAGTACGTC. It translates to CASSETGGPSYEQYV.

V and J are TRBV11-2 and TRBJ2-1, with 12 positions matching TRBD2. This CDR3 spans 17 amino acids. The germline V gene encodes CDR1 SGHAT and CDR2 FQNNGV. The V segment lost 1 base and the J segment 8 bases; nucleotides outside the gene matches: 9. CDR3 nucleotide sequence: TGTGCCAGCAGCTTAGTTGGGACTAGCGGGTTGTGGGATGAGCAGTTCTTC. Protein: CASSLVGTSGLWDEQFF.

DNA for the CDR3: TGTGCCAGTAGTATAGATAGGGGCGCTGAAGCTTTCTTT. Its protein product is CASSIDRGAEAFF. The rearrangement joins TRBV19 to TRBJ1-1; TRBD1 is a possible D gene (5 bases). Trimming stripped 0 bases from V and 6 bases from J, with 8 bases between. The CDR3 covers 13 residues. Germline V lookup: CDR1 LNHDA, CDR2 SQIVND (reference sequence).

The J gene is TRBJ1-5, the V gene TRBV7-6; a weak D match, TRBD1 (5 bases). The CDR3 runs 15 residues. Trimming took 2 bases from V and 5 from J, leaving 13 bases between them. CDR1 is SGHVS, CDR2 FNYEAQ, per germline. Here the CDR3 reads CASSLLPGKDQPQHF. The CDR3 nucleotides read TGTGCCAGCAGCTTACTGCCAGGGAAAGATCAGCCCCAGCATTTT.

This clonotype was counted only a few times. The chain employs TRBV12-5 and TRBJ1-1; D is possibly TRBD1 (5 bases). The CDR3 contains 14 residues. Trimming left V 5 bases short and J 0 bases short, with 10 bases between. From germline, CDR1 is LGHNT and CDR2 FRNRAP. As DNA, the CDR3 is TGTGCTAGTGGTCCGGGGACGGTGAACACTGAAGCTTTCTTT. Protein sequence: CASGPGTVNTEAFF.

This clonotype was observed a handful of times. The V and J genes are TRBV6-8 and TRBJ2-7; TRBD2 is a possible D gene (6 bases). There are 16 residues in the CDR3. Between the trimmed V and J ends, which lost 8 bases and 0 bases, there was a span of 20 bases. Germline V CDR1 and CDR2: MNHGY, SAAAGT. Here the CDR3 DNA reads TGTGCCAGCGTCGAGGGCGGGGCCTTCAGCTCCTACGAGCAGTACGTC. It yields the protein CASVEGGAFSSYEQYV.

This clonotype was seen only a few times. V gene TRBV12-5 combines with J gene TRBJ1-6; D is possibly TRBD1 (5 bases). Germline CDR1 and CDR2: LGHNT and FRNRAP. Trimming removed 8 bases at V and 8 bases at J, with 22 bases between. The CDR3 is 16 amino acids. The CDR3 reads CASLPGGGRRYSPLHF. The CDR3 region has the DNA TGTGCTAGTCTCCCAGGCGGGGGGAGACGATATTCACCCCTCCACTTT.

This clonotype was seen once. Just one base apart from a much larger clone, this may be a read error. V gene TRBV7-6 combines with J gene TRBJ1-1; D ambiguous. V lost 5 bases and J 9 bases, leaving 25 bases between the germline ends. Germline-derived CDR1 and CDR2 are SGHVS and FNYEAQ. CDR3 size: 16 residues. The DNA of the CDR3 is TGTGCCAGCAGCCCGGAGTTCGGAAGAGCATGGACTAAAGCTTTCTTT. Translated, it gives CASSPEFGRAWTKAFF.

The chain joins TRBV7-2 to TRBJ2-1; D remains ambiguous. V lost 4 bases and J lost 15, with 16 bases in between. The CDR3 has 12 residues. Germline loops: CDR1 SGHTA, CDR2 FQGNSA. DNA of the CDR3: TGTGCCAGCAGCTCCACATCGGGCCAGCGGTTCTTC. Its translation is CASSSTSGQRFF.

This rearrangement joins TRBV12-3 or TRBV12-4 to TRBJ2-2; D may be TRBD1 or TRBD2 (5 bases each). There are 15 residues in the CDR3. Trimming pared 3 bases from V and 5 bases from J, leaving 13 bases between. CDR3 coding DNA: TGTGCCAGCAGTTTTGGGGACGTAGGGACCGGGGAGCTGTTTTTT. Translating it yields CASSFGDVGTGELFF.

V and J are TRBV28 and TRBJ1-4; TRBD1 matches at 7 bases. V lost 5 bases and J lost 0; bases outside the gene matches: 9. Per germline, CDR1 MDHEN and CDR2 SYDVKM. The CDR3 is made up of 17 amino acids. The CDR3 region is CASSARDSPATNEKLFF. Here the CDR3 DNA reads TGTGCCAGCAGTGCCCGGGACAGCCCTGCAACTAATGAAAAACTGTTTTTT. The whole variable domain, filled in from reference TRBV28 and TRBJ1-4, reads DVKVTQSSRYLVKRTGEKVFLECVQDMDHENMFWYRQDPGLGLRLIYFSYDVKMKEKGDIPEGYSVSREKKERFSLILESASTNQTSMYLCASSARDSPATNEKLFFGSGTQLSVL.

J is TRBJ2-3 and V is TRBV20-1, with D unclear. Germline V CDR1 and CDR2: DFQATT, SNEGSKA (reference sequence). The CDR3 covers 12 residues. The ends were cut back, 0 bases at V and 10 bases at J, with 11 bases in the middle. For the CDR3, the DNA is TGCAGTGCTAGAGATCTCGAGATAGCGCAGTATTTT. Amino acid sequence: CSARDLEIAQYF.

About this clonotype itself: The junction and the germline gene differ at one end; a read error may be behind it. This chain links TRBV15 with TRBJ1-1, with D perhaps matching TRBD1 (6 bases). The CDR3 has 15 residues. Germline CDR1 LNHNV, CDR2 YYDKDF (reference sequence). CDR3 sequence: CATRRGGEPYTEAFF. The CDR3 DNA sequence: TGTGCCACCAGAAGAGGGGGTGAACCGTACACTGAAGCTTTCTTT. The full variable domain, with the rest looked up from reference TRBV15 and TRBJ1-1, is DAMVIQNPRYQVTQFGKPVTLSCSQTLNHNVMYWYQQKSSQAPKLLFHYYDKDFNNEADTPDNFQSRRPNTSFCFLDIRSPGLGDTAMYLCATRRGGEPYTEAFFGQGTRLTVV.

The rearrangement uses TRBV27 and TRBJ1-1; maybe TRBD1 (5 bases). In germline, CDR1 is MNHEY, CDR2 SMNVEV (reference sequence). The CDR3 sequence is 14 residues long. V shed 3 bases and J shed 5 bases, with 13 bases lying between them. The DNA for the CDR3 is TGTGCCAGCAGTTTTGCAGGGAGGTCAACTGAAGCTTTCTTT. It codes for CASSFAGRSTEAFF.